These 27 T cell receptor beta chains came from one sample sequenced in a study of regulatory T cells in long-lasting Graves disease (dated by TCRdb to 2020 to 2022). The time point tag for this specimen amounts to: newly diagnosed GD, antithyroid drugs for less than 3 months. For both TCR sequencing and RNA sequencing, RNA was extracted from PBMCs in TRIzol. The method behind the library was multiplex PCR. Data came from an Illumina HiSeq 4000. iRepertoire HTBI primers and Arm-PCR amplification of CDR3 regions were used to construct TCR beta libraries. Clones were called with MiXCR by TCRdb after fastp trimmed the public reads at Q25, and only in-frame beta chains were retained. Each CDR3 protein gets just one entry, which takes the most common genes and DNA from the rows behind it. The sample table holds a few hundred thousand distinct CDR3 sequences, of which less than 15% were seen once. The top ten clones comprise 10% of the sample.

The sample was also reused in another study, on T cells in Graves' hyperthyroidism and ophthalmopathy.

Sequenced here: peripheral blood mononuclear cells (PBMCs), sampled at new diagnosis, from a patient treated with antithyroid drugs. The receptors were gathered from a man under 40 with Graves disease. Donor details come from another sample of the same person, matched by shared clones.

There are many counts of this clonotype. This chain's CDR3 is CSVLATYPNTGELFF. In DNA form, the CDR3 reads TGCAGCGTTCTTGCGACCTATCCGAACACCGGGGAGCTGTTTTTT. The rearrangement links TRBV29-1 to TRBJ2-2; no clear D. Trimming removed 5 bases from V and 0 bases from J, with 13 bases in between. The CDR3 runs to 15 residues. The germline V gene has CDR1 SQVTM and CDR2 ANQGSEA.

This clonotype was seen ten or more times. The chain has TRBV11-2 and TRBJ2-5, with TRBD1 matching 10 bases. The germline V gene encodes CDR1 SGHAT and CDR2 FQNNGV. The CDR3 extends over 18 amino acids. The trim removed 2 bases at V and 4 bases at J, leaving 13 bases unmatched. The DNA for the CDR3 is TGTGCCAGCAGCTTACGGGACAGGGGATTTGCAGTGGGAGAGACCCAGTACTTC. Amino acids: CASSLRDRGFAVGETQYF.

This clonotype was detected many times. CDR3 residues: CASSEFRSRSNQPQHF. CDR3 in DNA: TGTGCCAGCAGTGAATTTAGATCCCGCAGCAATCAGCCCCAGCATTTT. The rearrangement joins TRBV25-1 to TRBJ1-5; D not certain. CDR3 size: 16 residues. Per germline, CDR1 MGHDK and CDR2 SYGVNS. Trimming took off 1 base at V and 1 base at J, with 11 bases between the two ends.

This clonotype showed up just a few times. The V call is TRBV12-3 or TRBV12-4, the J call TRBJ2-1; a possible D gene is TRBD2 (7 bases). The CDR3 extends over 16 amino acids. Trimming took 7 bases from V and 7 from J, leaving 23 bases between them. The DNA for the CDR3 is TGTGCCAGCAAAAGGCGTGGGGGGGGCCTATCAAATGAGCAGTTCTTC. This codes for CASKRRGGGLSNEQFF.

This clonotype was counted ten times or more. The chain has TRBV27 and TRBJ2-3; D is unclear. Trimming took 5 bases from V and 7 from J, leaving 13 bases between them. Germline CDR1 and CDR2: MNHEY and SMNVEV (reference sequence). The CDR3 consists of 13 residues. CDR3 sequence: CASSLIGDYTQYF. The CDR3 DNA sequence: TGTGCCAGCAGTCTGATAGGAGATTATACGCAGTATTTT.

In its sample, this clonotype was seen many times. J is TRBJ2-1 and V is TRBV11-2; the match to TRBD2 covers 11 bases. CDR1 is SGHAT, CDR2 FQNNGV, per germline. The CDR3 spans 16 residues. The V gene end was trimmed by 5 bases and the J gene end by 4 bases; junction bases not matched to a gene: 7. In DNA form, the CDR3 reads TGTGCCAGCAGCCCGGGACTAGCGGACCCATACAATGAGCAGTTCTTC. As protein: CASSPGLADPYNEQFF.

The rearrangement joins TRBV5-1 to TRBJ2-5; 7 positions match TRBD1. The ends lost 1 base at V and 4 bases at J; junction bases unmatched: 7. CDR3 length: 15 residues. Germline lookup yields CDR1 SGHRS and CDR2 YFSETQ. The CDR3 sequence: CASSLLTGVGETQYF. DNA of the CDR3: TGCGCCAGCAGCTTGCTAACAGGGGTAGGAGAGACCCAGTACTTC.

The CDR3 is CASSEGQGLGGANVLTF. The CDR3 DNA follows: TGTGCCAGCAGTGAAGGACAGGGGCTTGGTGGGGCCAACGTCCTGACTTTC. The chain has TRBV25-1 and TRBJ2-6; 9 nucleotides align to TRBD1. Trimming removed 2 bases from V and 3 bases from J; junction bases left unmatched: 5. The V gene's germline CDR1 is MGHDK and CDR2 SYGVNS. The CDR3 consists of 17 residues.

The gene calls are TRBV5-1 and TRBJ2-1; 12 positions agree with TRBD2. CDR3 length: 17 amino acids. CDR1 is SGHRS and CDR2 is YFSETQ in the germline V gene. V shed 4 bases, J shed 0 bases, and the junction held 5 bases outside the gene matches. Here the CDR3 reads CASSRGLAGFSYNEQFF. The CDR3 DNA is TGCGCCAGCAGCAGGGGACTAGCGGGCTTCTCCTACAATGAGCAGTTCTTC.

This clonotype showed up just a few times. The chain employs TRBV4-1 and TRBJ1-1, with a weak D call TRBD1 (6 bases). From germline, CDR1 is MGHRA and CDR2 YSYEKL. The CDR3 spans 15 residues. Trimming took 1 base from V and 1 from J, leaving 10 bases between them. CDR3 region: CASSQVSGENTEAFF. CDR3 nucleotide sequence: TGCGCCAGCAGCCAAGTGTCAGGGGAGAACACTGAAGCTTTCTTT.

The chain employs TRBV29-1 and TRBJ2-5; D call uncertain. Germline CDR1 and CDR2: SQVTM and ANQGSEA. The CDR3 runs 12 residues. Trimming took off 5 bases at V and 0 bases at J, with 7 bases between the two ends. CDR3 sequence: CSVSRNQETQYF. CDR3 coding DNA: TGCAGCGTTAGTCGTAACCAAGAGACCCAGTACTTC.

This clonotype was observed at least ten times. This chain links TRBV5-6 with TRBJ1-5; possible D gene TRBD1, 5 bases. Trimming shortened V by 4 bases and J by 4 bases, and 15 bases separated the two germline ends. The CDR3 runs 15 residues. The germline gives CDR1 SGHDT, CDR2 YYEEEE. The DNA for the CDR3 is TGTGCCAGCAGCCCTCGGGGGGAGGGGAATCAGCCCCAGCATTTT. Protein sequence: CASSPRGEGNQPQHF.

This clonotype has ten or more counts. CDR3 bases: TGCAGCGTTGAAGACAGCGGAGGCTACGAGCAGTACTTC. Amino acid sequence: CSVEDSGGYEQYF. This chain links TRBV29-1 with TRBJ2-7; a possible D gene is TRBD2 (5 bases). The germline CDR1 and CDR2 sequences are SQVTM and ANQGSEA. The germline V and J ends were trimmed by 0 bases and 3 bases, with 9 bases remaining between them. CDR3 length: 13 amino acids.

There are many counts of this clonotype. CDR3 bases: TGTGCCAGCAGTTTATCACCAAGACGGGATGAGCAGTTCTTC. Its protein product is CASSLSPRRDEQFF. The chain links TRBV27 to TRBJ2-1, with no clear D. This CDR3 has 14 residues. V was trimmed by 0 bases and J by 8 bases, leaving 11 bases between them. The germline gives CDR1 MNHEY, CDR2 SMNVEV (reference sequence).

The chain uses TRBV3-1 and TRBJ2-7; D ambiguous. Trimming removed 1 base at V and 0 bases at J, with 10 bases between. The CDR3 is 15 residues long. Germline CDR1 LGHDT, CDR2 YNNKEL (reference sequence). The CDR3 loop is CASSQASSSSYEQYF. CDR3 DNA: TGTGCCAGCAGCCAAGCAAGCTCAAGCTCCTACGAGCAGTACTTC.

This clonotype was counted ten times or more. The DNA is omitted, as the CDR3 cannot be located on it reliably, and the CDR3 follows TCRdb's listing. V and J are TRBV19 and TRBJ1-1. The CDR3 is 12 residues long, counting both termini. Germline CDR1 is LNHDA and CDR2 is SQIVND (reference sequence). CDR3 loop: CASTSEGPEAFF.

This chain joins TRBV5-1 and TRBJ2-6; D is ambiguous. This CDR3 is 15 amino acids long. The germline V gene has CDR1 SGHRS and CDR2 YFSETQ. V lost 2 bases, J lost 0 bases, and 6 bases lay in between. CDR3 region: CASSFRSSGANVLTF. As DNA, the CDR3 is TGCGCCAGCAGCTTCAGGAGCTCTGGGGCCAACGTCCTGACTTTC.

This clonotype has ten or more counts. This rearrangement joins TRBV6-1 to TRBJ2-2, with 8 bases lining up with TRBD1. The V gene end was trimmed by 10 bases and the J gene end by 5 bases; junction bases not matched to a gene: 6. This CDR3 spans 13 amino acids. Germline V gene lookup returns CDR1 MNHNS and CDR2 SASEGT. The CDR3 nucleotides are TGTGCCATCCAGGACAGGGCAACCGGGGAGCTGTTTTTT. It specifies CAIQDRATGELFF.

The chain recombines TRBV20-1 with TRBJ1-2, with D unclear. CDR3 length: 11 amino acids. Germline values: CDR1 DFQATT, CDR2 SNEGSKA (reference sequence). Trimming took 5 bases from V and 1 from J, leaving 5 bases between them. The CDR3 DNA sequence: TGCAGTGCTTTGGATAACTATGGCTACACCTTC. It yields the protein CSALDNYGYTF.

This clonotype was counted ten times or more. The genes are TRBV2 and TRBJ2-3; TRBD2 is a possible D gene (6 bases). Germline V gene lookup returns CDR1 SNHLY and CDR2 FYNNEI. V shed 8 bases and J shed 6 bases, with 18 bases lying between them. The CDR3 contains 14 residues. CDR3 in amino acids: CASGQEGVTDTQYF. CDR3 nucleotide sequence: TGTGCCAGCGGGCAGGAGGGCGTAACGGATACGCAGTATTTT.

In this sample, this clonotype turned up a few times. CDR3 region: CASSFPAGGAAGELFF. In DNA, the CDR3 is TGTGCCAGCAGCTTCCCAGCGGGAGGAGCTGCCGGGGAGCTGTTTTTT. The rearrangement uses TRBV13 and TRBJ2-2; TRBD2 agrees at 9 bases. V shed 3 bases, J shed 6 bases, and the junction held 8 bases outside the gene matches. This CDR3 contains 16 residues. The V gene's germline CDR1 is PRHDT and CDR2 FYEKMQ (reference sequence). The variable domain in full, with the rest retrieved from reference TRBV13 and TRBJ2-2, is AAGVIQSPRHLIKEKRETATLKCYPIPRHDTVYWYQQGPGQDPQFLISFYEKMQSDKGSIPDRFSAQQFSDYHSELNMSSLELGDSALYFCASSFPAGGAAGELFFGEGSRLTVL.

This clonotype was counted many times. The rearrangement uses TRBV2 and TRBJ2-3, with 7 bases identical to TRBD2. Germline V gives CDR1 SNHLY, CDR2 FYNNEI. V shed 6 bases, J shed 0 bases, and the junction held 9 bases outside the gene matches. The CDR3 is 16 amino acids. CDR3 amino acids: CASSPPGLQSTDTQYF. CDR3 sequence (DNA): TGTGCCAGCAGCCCCCCGGGACTACAAAGCACAGATACGCAGTATTTT.

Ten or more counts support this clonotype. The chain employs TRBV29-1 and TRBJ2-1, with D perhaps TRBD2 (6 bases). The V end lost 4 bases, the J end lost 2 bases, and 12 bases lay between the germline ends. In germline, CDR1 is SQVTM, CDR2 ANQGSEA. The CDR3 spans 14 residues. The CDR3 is CSVVDGSAYNEQFF. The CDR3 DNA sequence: TGCAGCGTTGTTGACGGGAGTGCCTACAATGAGCAGTTCTTC.

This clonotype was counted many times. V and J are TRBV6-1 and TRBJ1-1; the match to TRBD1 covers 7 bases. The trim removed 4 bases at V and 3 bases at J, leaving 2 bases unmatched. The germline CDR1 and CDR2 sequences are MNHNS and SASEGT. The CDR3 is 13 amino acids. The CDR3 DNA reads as TGTGCCAGCAGTGGGGACAGTCACACTGAAGCTTTCTTT. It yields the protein CASSGDSHTEAFF.

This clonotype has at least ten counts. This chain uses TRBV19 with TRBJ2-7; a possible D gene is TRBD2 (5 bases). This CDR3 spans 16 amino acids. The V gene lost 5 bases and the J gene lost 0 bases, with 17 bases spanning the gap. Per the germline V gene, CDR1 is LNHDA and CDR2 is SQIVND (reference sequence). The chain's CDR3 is CASSLVAFGDSYEQYF. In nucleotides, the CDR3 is TGTGCCAGTAGTCTAGTTGCATTCGGGGACTCCTACGAGCAGTACTTC.

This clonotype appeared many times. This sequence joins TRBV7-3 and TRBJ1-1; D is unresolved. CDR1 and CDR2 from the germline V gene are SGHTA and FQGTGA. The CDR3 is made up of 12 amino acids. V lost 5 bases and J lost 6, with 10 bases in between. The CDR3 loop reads CASSPSGAEAFF. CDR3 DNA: TGTGCCAGCAGCCCCTCGGGCGCTGAAGCTTTCTTT. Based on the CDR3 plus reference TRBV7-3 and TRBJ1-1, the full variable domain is GAGVSQTPSNKVTEKGKYVELRCDPISGHTALYWYRQSLGQGPEFLIYFQGTGAADDSGLPNDRFFAVRPEGSVSTLKIQRTERGDSAVYLCASSPSGAEAFFGQGTRLTVV.

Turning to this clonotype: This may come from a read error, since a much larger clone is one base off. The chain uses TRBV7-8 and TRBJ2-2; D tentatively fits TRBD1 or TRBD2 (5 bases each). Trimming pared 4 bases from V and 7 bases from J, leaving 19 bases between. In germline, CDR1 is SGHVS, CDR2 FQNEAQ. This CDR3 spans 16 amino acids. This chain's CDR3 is CASSSARDQQVGELFF. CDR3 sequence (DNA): TGTGCCAGCAGCTCAGCTAGGGACCAGCAGGTCGGGGAGCTGTTTTTT.